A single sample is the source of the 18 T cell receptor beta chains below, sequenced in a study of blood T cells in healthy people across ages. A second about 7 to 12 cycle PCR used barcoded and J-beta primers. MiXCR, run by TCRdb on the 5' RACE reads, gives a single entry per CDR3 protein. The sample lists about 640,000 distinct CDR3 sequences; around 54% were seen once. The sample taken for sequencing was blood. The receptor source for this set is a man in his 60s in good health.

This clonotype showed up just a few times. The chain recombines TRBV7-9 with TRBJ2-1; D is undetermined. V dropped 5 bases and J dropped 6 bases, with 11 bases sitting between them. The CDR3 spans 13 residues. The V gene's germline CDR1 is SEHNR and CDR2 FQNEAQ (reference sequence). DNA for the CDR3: TGTGCCAGCAGCACCGCAAACTCCAATGAGCAGTTCTTC. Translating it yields CASSTANSNEQFF.

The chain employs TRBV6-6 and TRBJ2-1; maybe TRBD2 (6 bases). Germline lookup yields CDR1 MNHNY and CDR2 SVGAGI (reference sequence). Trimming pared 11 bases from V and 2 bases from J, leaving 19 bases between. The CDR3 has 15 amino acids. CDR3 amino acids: CASRSTAGTYNEQFF. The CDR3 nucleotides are TGTGCCTCAAGAAGTACGGCGGGGACCTACAATGAGCAGTTCTTC.

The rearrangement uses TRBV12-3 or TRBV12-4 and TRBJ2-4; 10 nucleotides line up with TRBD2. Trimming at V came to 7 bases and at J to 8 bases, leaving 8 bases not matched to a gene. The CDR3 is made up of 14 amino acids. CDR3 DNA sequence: TGTGCCAGCACCTCGAGCGGGGGGGCTGACATTCAGTACTTC. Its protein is CASTSSGGADIQYF.

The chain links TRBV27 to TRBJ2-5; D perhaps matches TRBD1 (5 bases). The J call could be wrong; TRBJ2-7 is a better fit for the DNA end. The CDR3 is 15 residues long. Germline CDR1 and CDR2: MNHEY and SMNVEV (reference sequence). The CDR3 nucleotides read TGTGCCAGCAGTTTCGGACGGCAGTGGGGCGACGAGCAGTACTTC. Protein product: CASSFGRQWGDEQYF.

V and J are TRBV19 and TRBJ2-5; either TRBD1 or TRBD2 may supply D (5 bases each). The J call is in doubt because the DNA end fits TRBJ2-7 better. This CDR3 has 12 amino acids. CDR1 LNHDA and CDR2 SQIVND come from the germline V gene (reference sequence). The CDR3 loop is CASGPRGNEQYF. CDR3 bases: TGTGCCAGCGGGCCGAGGGGTAACGAGCAGTACTTC.

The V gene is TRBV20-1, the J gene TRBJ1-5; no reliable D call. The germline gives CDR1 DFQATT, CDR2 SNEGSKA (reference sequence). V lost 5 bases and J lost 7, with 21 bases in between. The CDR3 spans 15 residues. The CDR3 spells CSALRPTGEGQPQHF. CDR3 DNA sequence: TGCAGTGCTCTAAGGCCGACGGGAGAAGGGCAGCCCCAGCATTTT.

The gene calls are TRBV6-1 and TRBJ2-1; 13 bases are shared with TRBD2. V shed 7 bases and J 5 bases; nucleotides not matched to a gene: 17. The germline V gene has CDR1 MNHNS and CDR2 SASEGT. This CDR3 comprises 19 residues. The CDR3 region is CASKEGTSGAGTWNNEQFF. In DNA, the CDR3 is TGTGCCAGCAAAGAAGGGACTAGCGGGGCTGGGACCTGGAACAATGAGCAGTTCTTC.

The CDR3 DNA follows: TGCAGCGCATTGACAAAAAGCTCTGGGGCCAACGTCCTGACTTTC. Translated: CSALTKSSGANVLTF. The chain links TRBV29-1 to TRBJ2-6; no clear D. CDR3 length: 15 residues. Germline V lookup: CDR1 SQVTM, CDR2 ANQGSEA. V lost 7 bases and J 0 bases, leaving 13 bases between the germline ends.

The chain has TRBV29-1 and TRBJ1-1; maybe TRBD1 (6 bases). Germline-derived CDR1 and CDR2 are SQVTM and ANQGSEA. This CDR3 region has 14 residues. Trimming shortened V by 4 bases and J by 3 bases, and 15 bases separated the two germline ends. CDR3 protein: CSVARPPGDTEAFF. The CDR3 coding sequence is TGCAGCGTTGCTCGACCCCCAGGGGACACTGAAGCTTTCTTT.

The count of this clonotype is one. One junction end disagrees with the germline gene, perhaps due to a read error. The CDR3 coding sequence is TGCACCAGCAGCTTGGTCGCCTTAGGGGAAGGGTACACTGAAGCTTTCTTT. This codes for CTSSLVALGEGYTEAFF. The V gene is TRBV5-1, the J gene TRBJ1-1, with D tentatively TRBD1 (5 bases). Germline CDR1 is SGHRS and CDR2 is YFSETQ. There are 17 residues in the CDR3.

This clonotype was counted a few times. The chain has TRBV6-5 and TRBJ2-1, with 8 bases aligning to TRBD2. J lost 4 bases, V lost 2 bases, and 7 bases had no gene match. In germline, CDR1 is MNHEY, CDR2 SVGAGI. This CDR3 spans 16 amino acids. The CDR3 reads CASSYGGGGPYNEQFF. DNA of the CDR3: TGTGCCAGCAGTTACGGGGGCGGGGGGCCATACAATGAGCAGTTCTTC.

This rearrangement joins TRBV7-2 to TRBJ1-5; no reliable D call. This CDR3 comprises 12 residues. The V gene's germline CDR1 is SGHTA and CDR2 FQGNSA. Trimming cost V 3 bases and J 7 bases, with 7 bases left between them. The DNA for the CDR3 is TGTGCCAGCAGCTTGGACGCACAGCCCCAGCATTTT. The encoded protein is CASSLDAQPQHF. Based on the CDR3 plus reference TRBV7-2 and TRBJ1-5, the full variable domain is GAGVSQSPSNKVTEKGKDVELRCDPISGHTALYWYRQSLGQGLEFLIYFQGNSAPDKSGLPSDRFSAERTGGSVSTLTIQRTQQEDSAVYLCASSLDAQPQHFGDGTRLSIL.

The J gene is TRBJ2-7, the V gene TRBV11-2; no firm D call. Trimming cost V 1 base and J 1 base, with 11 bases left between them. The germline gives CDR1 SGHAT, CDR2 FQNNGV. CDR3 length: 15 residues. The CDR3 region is CASSLVSRLSYEQYF. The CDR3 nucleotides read TGTGCCAGCAGCTTAGTTTCAAGGCTGTCCTACGAGCAGTACTTC.

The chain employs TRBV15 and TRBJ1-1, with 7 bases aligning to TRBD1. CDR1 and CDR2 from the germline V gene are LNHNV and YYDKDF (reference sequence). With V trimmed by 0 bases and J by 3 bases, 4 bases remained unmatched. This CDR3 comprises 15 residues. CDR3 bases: TGTGCCACCAGCAGAGATCCCACAGGGGACACTGAAGCTTTCTTT. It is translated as CATSRDPTGDTEAFF.

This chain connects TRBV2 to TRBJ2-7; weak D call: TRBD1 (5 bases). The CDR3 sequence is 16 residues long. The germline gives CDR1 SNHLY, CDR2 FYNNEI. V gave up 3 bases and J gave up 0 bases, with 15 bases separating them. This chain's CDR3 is CASSDPAGSSSYEQYF. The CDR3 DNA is TGTGCCAGCAGTGACCCGGCAGGGTCCTCCTCCTACGAGCAGTACTTC.

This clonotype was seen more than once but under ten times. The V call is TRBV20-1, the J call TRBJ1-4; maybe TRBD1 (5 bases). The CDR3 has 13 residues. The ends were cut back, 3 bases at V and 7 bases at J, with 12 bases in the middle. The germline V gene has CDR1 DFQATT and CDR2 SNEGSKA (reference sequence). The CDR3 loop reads CSASYQGSEKLFF. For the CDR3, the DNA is TGCAGTGCTAGTTACCAGGGCAGTGAAAAACTGTTTTTT.

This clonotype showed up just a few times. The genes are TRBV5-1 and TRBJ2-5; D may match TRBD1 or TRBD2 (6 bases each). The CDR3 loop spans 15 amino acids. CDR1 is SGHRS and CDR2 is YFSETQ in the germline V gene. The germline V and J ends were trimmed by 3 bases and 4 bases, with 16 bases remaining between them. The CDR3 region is CASSWTPGAGETQYF. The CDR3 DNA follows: TGCGCCAGCAGCTGGACACCGGGGGCCGGAGAGACCCAGTACTTC.

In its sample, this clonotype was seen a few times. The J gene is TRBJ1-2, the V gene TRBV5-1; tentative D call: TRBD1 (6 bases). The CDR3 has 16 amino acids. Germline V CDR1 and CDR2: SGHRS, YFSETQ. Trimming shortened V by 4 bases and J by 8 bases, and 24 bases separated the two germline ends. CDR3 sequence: CASSHHGQSEPSGYTF. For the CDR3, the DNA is TGCGCCAGCAGCCACCACGGACAGTCTGAACCCAGCGGCTACACCTTC.